These T cell receptor beta chains were read from a single sample in a study of response to subunit inactivated influenza vaccine. TCRdb reanalysed the RT-PCR reads using MiXCR and keeps one entry per CDR3 protein. The table has under 950,000 distinct CDR3 sequences, approximately 21% seen once. The sequencing used PBMCs from blood, collected approximately 5 days after vaccination. These receptors all come from a man in his fifties or sixties who received an inactivated influenza vaccine. The CDR3 runs from the conserved cysteine through the conserved F or W. Rows give clone size only sometimes, using once, few, many, or a class for an expanded clone.

few | TRBV5-1 | 15 | CASSLGRGRRETQYF
NA | TRBV7-8 | 16 | CASSLPVSGGLDTQYF
few | TRBV5-1 | 15 | CASSLGGSRGTEAFF
few | TRBV10-3 | 16 | CAISEPQRDSYNEQFF
few | TRBV5-1 | 15 | CASSLGRTAQETQYF
NA | TRBV5-1 | 14 | CASSFGQNTDTQYF
many | TRBV12-3/TRBV12-4 | 15 | CASSPGGSSYNEQFF
NA | TRBV5-1 | 14 | CASSLGNSLETQHF
NA | TRBV11-2 | 16 | CASSLGRGRRRETQYF
few | TRBV20-1 | 18 | CSASPTLASSGEQETQYF
few | TRBV10-2 | 14 | CASSRDRVLSEQFF
NA | TRBV7-8 | 17 | CASSLARLRASSYEQYF
few | TRBV25-1 | 12 | CASSERRNEQFF
NA | TRBV11-2 | 17 | CASSPKGTSGNTDTQYF
NA | TRBV20-1 | 16 | CSAAREPGQANYGYTF
NA | TRBV6-1 | 15 | CASNYRATMNTEAFF
many | TRBV5-5 | 15 | CASSLEGGTYNEQFF
once | TRBV20-1 | 15 | CSARSQRSGANVLTF
NA | TRBV21-1 | 15 | CASSKLRGLGQPQHF
few | TRBV12-3/TRBV12-4 | 15 | CASRLTSGRGDEQFF
NA | TRBV10-2 | 16 | CASSESGTGPNQPQHF
NA | TRBV20-1 | 19 | CSARDLRAGGPGSYNEQFF